Listed below are T cell receptor beta chains from one sample, sequenced in a study of human thymus T cells. The table came from immunoSEQ multiplex PCR; TCRdb's copy has only in-frame clones and leaves some out. Among 54,000 or so clones listed, about 93% were seen once. The sample comprised blood. The receptors derive from a boy in the first two years of life with a congenital heart defect but otherwise immunologically healthy. CDR3s include the opening cysteine and the closing phenylalanine or tryptophan. D genes are given only for firm matches. Clone size is given for some rows only: seen once, a few or many times, or a class if the clone is expanded.

clone_size: once; j_call: TRBJ2-3; d_call: NA; v_call: TRBV18; cdr3_nt: TGTGCCAGCTCTCCCGGCCGGGGGCTGACAGATACGCAGTATTTT; cdr3_aa: CASSPGRGLTDTQYF
clone_size: NA; j_call: TRBJ2-7; d_call: NA; v_call: TRBV20-1; cdr3_nt: TGCAGTGCTCCAGGTGGGGACGGGCAGTACTTC; cdr3_aa: CSAPGGDGQYF
clone_size: NA; j_call: TRBJ2-7; d_call: TRBD1; v_call: TRBV13; cdr3_nt: TGTGCCAGCAGCTCCACCCGGGACAGACTTTACGAGCAGTACTTC; cdr3_aa: CASSSTRDRLYEQYF
clone_size: NA; j_call: TRBJ2-1; d_call: NA; v_call: TRBV10-3; cdr3_nt: TGTGCCATCAGTGACGGGGACTACAATGAGCAGTTCTTC; cdr3_aa: CAISDGDYNEQFF
clone_size: once; j_call: TRBJ2-7; d_call: NA; v_call: TRBV27; cdr3_nt: TGTGCCACCCGAGACTATCTCAATACCTACGAGCAGTACTTC; cdr3_aa: CATRDYLNTYEQYF
clone_size: NA; j_call: TRBJ1-1; d_call: NA; v_call: TRBV28; cdr3_nt: TGTGCCAGCAGTTTAAGTGGTACTGAAGCTTTCTTT; cdr3_aa: CASSLSGTEAFF
clone_size: NA; j_call: TRBJ2-3; d_call: NA; v_call: TRBV18; cdr3_nt: TGTGCCAGCTCACCACCATGGGGCACAGATACGCAGTATTTT; cdr3_aa: CASSPPWGTDTQYF
clone_size: once; j_call: TRBJ1-5; d_call: NA; v_call: TRBV23-1; cdr3_nt: TGCGCCAGCAGTCGGGTCCACGGGTTCGAAGAGCCCCAGCATTTT; cdr3_aa: CASSRVHGFEEPQHF
clone_size: NA; j_call: TRBJ2-7; d_call: TRBD1; v_call: TRBV4-1; cdr3_nt: TGCGCCAGCAGCCACGGGACAGTTCCCTCCTACGAGCAGTACTTC; cdr3_aa: CASSHGTVPSYEQYF
clone_size: NA; j_call: TRBJ2-7; d_call: NA; v_call: TRBV20-1; cdr3_nt: TGCAGTGCCCCCTGGGGCTACGAGCAGTACTTC; cdr3_aa: CSAPWGYEQYF
clone_size: NA; j_call: TRBJ2-5; d_call: NA; v_call: TRBV4-1; cdr3_nt: TGCGCCAGCAGCCGGCGAGGGGAAGAGACCCAGTACTTC; cdr3_aa: CASSRRGEETQYF
clone_size: NA; j_call: TRBJ2-7; d_call: NA; v_call: TRBV7-9; cdr3_nt: TGTGCCAGCAGCCTCTCTCAAGGGGACGAGCAGTACTTC; cdr3_aa: CASSLSQGDEQYF
clone_size: NA; j_call: TRBJ2-7; d_call: TRBD1; v_call: TRBV2; cdr3_nt: TGTGCCAGCAGTGTCACGTGGGACAGGGCCTACGAGCAGTACTTC; cdr3_aa: CASSVTWDRAYEQYF
clone_size: NA; j_call: TRBJ2-7; d_call: NA; v_call: TRBV29-1; cdr3_nt: TGCAGCGTTGGCAGCTACTCCTACGAGCAGTACTTC; cdr3_aa: CSVGSYSYEQYF
clone_size: NA; j_call: TRBJ2-2; d_call: NA; v_call: TRBV18; cdr3_nt: TGTGCCAGCTCACCACCGGGACGCTCGAACACCGGGGAGCTGTTTTTT; cdr3_aa: CASSPPGRSNTGELFF
clone_size: NA; j_call: TRBJ1-5; d_call: NA; v_call: TRBV27; cdr3_nt: TGTGCCAGCAGTTTTAACCCGGGACAGCCCCAGCATTTT; cdr3_aa: CASSFNPGQPQHF
clone_size: once; j_call: TRBJ2-5; d_call: NA; v_call: TRBV30; cdr3_nt: TGTGCCTGGAGTGGGGAACGGGACAGCCCTGTCGGGGGCGGTCAGGAAGAGACCCAGTACTTC; cdr3_aa: CAWSGERDSPVGGGQEETQYF
clone_size: few; j_call: TRBJ2-7; d_call: TRBD1; v_call: TRBV4-1; cdr3_nt: TGCGCCAGCAGCCAAGACGGTACAGGGGCCTACGAGCAGTACTTC; cdr3_aa: CASSQDGTGAYEQYF
clone_size: NA; j_call: TRBJ2-7; d_call: NA; v_call: TRBV5-1; cdr3_nt: TGCGCCAGCAGCTTGGCCTTGGGGTCCTCCTACGAGCAGTACTTC; cdr3_aa: CASSLALGSSYEQYF
clone_size: NA; j_call: TRBJ2-2; d_call: TRBD1; v_call: TRBV29-1; cdr3_nt: TGCAGCTTGGACAGGGGCACCGGGGAGCTGTTTTTT; cdr3_aa: CSLDRGTGELFF
clone_size: once; j_call: TRBJ2-3; d_call: TRBD2; v_call: TRBV28; cdr3_nt: TGTGCCAGCAGCGAGCGGGGTAGCACAGATACGCAGTATTTT; cdr3_aa: CASSERGSTDTQYF
clone_size: NA; j_call: TRBJ1-5; d_call: NA; v_call: TRBV27; cdr3_nt: TGTGCCAGCAGTTTCAGTGGATATAGCAATCAGCCCCAGCATTTT; cdr3_aa: CASSFSGYSNQPQHF
clone_size: NA; j_call: TRBJ1-3; d_call: NA; v_call: TRBV7-3; cdr3_nt: TGTGCCAGCAGCTTATCGGCTGGAAACACCATATATTTT; cdr3_aa: CASSLSAGNTIYF
clone_size: NA; j_call: TRBJ2-1; d_call: NA; v_call: TRBV6-5; cdr3_nt: TGTGCCAGCAGTTACTCACCGGGGGTCAATGAGCAGTTCTTC; cdr3_aa: CASSYSPGVNEQFF
clone_size: NA; j_call: TRBJ2-7; d_call: NA; v_call: TRBV5-5; cdr3_nt: TGTGCCAGCAGGGCTGGGACGGTGGATTCCTACGAGCAGTACTTC; cdr3_aa: CASRAGTVDSYEQYF
clone_size: NA; j_call: TRBJ1-5; d_call: NA; v_call: TRBV11-2; cdr3_nt: TGTGCCAGCAGCCTGATGGGGGTCGGGCAGCCCCAGCATTTT; cdr3_aa: CASSLMGVGQPQHF
clone_size: NA; j_call: TRBJ2-3; d_call: NA; v_call: TRBV7-8; cdr3_nt: TGTGCCAGCAGCCTAACAGATACGCAGTATTTT; cdr3_aa: CASSLTDTQYF
clone_size: once; j_call: TRBJ2-2; d_call: NA; v_call: TRBV19; cdr3_nt: TGTGCCAGTAGTACGGCCAGGTTGAACACCGGGGAGCTGTTTTTT; cdr3_aa: CASSTARLNTGELFF
clone_size: NA; j_call: TRBJ2-7; d_call: NA; v_call: TRBV4-1; cdr3_nt: TGCGCCAGCAGCCCGGGACTGTCCTACGAGCAGTACTTC; cdr3_aa: CASSPGLSYEQYF
clone_size: NA; j_call: TRBJ2-2; d_call: NA; v_call: TRBV25-1; cdr3_nt: TGTGCCAGCAGTACCTCTACTCCTTACACCGGGGAGCTGTTTTTT; cdr3_aa: CASSTSTPYTGELFF
clone_size: NA; j_call: TRBJ2-1; d_call: TRBD1; v_call: TRBV27; cdr3_nt: TGTGCCAGCAGGATGGACAGGGGCAGTCACAATGAGCAGTTCTTC; cdr3_aa: CASRMDRGSHNEQFF
clone_size: NA; j_call: TRBJ2-3; d_call: TRBD2; v_call: TRBV27; cdr3_nt: TGTGCCAGCCGGACTAGCCTTAGCACAGATACGCAGTATTTT; cdr3_aa: CASRTSLSTDTQYF
clone_size: NA; j_call: TRBJ2-3; d_call: NA; v_call: TRBV10-3; cdr3_nt: TGTGCCATCAGTGAGTCGTACCCGGGAGATGTGGGAGATACGCAGTATTTT; cdr3_aa: CAISESYPGDVGDTQYF